This is a list of T cell receptor beta chains from one sample in a study of cytomegalovirus exposure and HLA in healthy donors. Data came from immunoSEQ multiplex PCR; TCRdb stores just in-frame clones and leaves some out. The sample has some 140,000 clones, 84% seen once. Sequenced sample: PBMCs. The receptors derive from a woman aged 30 to 39 in good health and CMV-seronegative. Each CDR3 is given with its conserved first and last residue. Fields, in order: clone size, V gene, J gene, D gene, CDR3 DNA, CDR3 protein. The D gene is left open where the match is weak. The size entry is marked missing in some rows and otherwise reads once, few, many or a size class.

NA	TRBV6-5	TRBJ1-5	NA	TGTGCCAGCAGTTACTCGATCAGGGCCGGGCCCCAGCATTTT	CASSYSIRAGPQHF
NA	TRBV18	TRBJ1-5	TRBD1	TGTGCCAGCTCACCTTCGACGGGACAGGGGCTCAATCAGCCCCAGCATTTT	CASSPSTGQGLNQPQHF
many	TRBV19	TRBJ1-2	NA	TGTGCCAGTAGTATAGGATTTAGGGGAGGAGATGGCTACACCTTC	CASSIGFRGGDGYTF
NA	TRBV4-1	TRBJ1-2	NA	TGCGCCAGCAGCCATGACCCAGCCGGGACAAAAGGGGTAGGCTACACCTTC	CASSHDPAGTKGVGYTF
NA	TRBV7-3	TRBJ1-1	TRBD1	TGTGCCAGCAGCCCTCGGACAGGGGGCTCAGGTAGAGAAATGAACACTGAAGCTTTCTTT	CASSPRTGGSGREMNTEAFF
few	TRBV19	TRBJ2-7	NA	TGTGCCAGTAGTGCACCGGGACTCTACGAGCAGTACTTC	CASSAPGLYEQYF
NA	TRBV5-1	TRBJ1-1	NA	TGCGCCAGCAGCTCCCGACGCCAGGACTTGAACACTGAAGCTTTCTTT	CASSSRRQDLNTEAFF
NA	TRBV6-5	TRBJ1-2	NA	TGTGCCAGCAGATATGGGGGGGGTTATGGCTACACCTTC	CASRYGGGYGYTF
NA	TRBV2	TRBJ2-1	TRBD1	TGTGCCAGCAGGGGGACAGGCGGGTACAATGAGCAGTTCTTC	CASRGTGGYNEQFF
NA	TRBV7-9	TRBJ2-3	TRBD2	TGTGCCAGCAGAGGGACTAGCGGATCCACAGATACGCAGTATTTT	CASRGTSGSTDTQYF
NA	TRBV6-1	TRBJ1-1	NA	TGTGCCAGCAGACAGGGACTAAACACTGAAGCTTTCTTT	CASRQGLNTEAFF
once	TRBV19	TRBJ1-5	NA	TGTGCCAGTAGTGTAGGGAGAGAGCAGCCCCAGCATTTT	CASSVGREQPQHF
NA	TRBV6-5	TRBJ2-7	NA	TGTGCCAGCAGTCGACAATCACCCCTTTACGAGCAGTACTTC	CASSRQSPLYEQYF
once	TRBV6-6	TRBJ1-3	TRBD1	TGTGCCAGCGGACAGGTTGCCTCTGGAAACACCATATATTTT	CASGQVASGNTIYF
NA	TRBV2	TRBJ1-2	TRBD1	TGTGCCAGCAGTTCCCAGGGGGCAATCTACTATGGCTACACCTTC	CASSSQGAIYYGYTF